This is a list of T cell receptor beta chains from one sample in a study of identical twins. TCRdb itself ran the 5' RACE reads through MiXCR, one entry per CDR3 protein. Of 600,000 to 700,000 distinct CDR3 sequences listed, 21% are singletons. In addition, the sample was reused for a study of T cells expressing NK-cell markers.

Input material: PBMCs. These receptors were taken from a woman younger than 30 in good health. The CDR3 runs from the conserved cysteine through the conserved F or W. The D gene is left open where the match is weak. A clone size is listed for some rows: how often the clone was seen (once, few, many), or a class if it is expanded.

V	size	J	D	CDR3	DNA
TRBV2	.	TRBJ2-3	.	CASSVESNTDTQYF	TGTGCCAGCAGTGTAGAGAGCAACACAGATACGCAGTATTTT
TRBV7-2	few	TRBJ2-1	TRBD2	CASSIQTRAGASNEQFF	TGTGCCAGCAGTATACAGACTCGAGCGGGAGCTTCTAATGAGCAGTTCTTC
TRBV4-2	.	TRBJ2-5	TRBD2	CASSQEGAGDQTQYF	TGTGCCAGCAGCCAAGAGGGAGCGGGGGACCAGACCCAGTACTTC
TRBV5-1	few	TRBJ2-2	.	CASSFRSLNGELFF	TGCGCCAGCAGCTTTAGGTCTCTTAACGGGGAGCTGTTTTTT
TRBV12-3/TRBV12-4	.	TRBJ1-5	.	CASSLRGGHQPQHF	TGTGCCAGCAGTTTACGGGGAGGGCATCAGCCCCAGCATTTT
TRBV6-1	many	TRBJ1-3	.	CASSKLRWSSGNTIYF	TGTGCCAGCAGTAAATTAAGGTGGAGCTCTGGAAACACCATATATTTT
TRBV11-3	few	TRBJ2-2	.	CASSPASGTNTGELFF	TGTGCCAGCAGCCCAGCGAGCGGTACGAACACCGGGGAGCTGTTTTTT
TRBV11-1	.	TRBJ2-1	TRBD2	CASRKAGDRGTSGRLYNEQFF	TGTGCCAGCAGGAAAGCGGGGGACAGGGGTACTAGCGGGAGGCTATACAATGAGCAGTTCTTC
TRBV20-1	.	TRBJ2-3	.	CSARGRGPSTDTQYF	TGCAGTGCTAGAGGCCGGGGGCCCAGCACAGATACGCAGTATTTT
TRBV12-3/TRBV12-4	.	TRBJ2-2	TRBD2	CASTPGTSGNVAGELFF	TGTGCCAGCACCCCCGGGACTAGCGGGAATGTTGCCGGGGAGCTGTTTTTT
TRBV20-1	.	TRBJ2-3	.	CSGKQGTSTDTQYF	TGCAGTGGAAAACAGGGCACTAGCACAGATACGCAGTATTTT
TRBV19	.	TRBJ2-5	.	CASSIGTSETQYF	TGTGCCAGTAGTATCGGGACCTCAGAGACCCAGTACTTC
TRBV12-3/TRBV12-4	many	TRBJ2-7	.	CASSRGQTGEQYF	TGTGCCAGCAGTCGCGGACAGACGGGCGAGCAGTACTTC
TRBV7-2	many	TRBJ1-1	.	CASSFGVIMNTEAFF	TGTGCCAGCAGCTTCGGGGTTATCATGAACACTGAAGCTTTCTTT
TRBV5-1	.	TRBJ1-2	.	CASSPVAGPGEDTF	TGCGCCAGCAGCCCGGTGGCAGGGCCAGGGGAAGACACCTTC
TRBV4-3	.	TRBJ2-4	TRBD2	CASSQDAGRAFGNIQYF	TGCGCCAGCAGCCAAGATGCAGGGAGGGCTTTTGGAAACATTCAGTACTTC
TRBV12-3/TRBV12-4	many	TRBJ1-6	.	CASSVGQTNNSPLHF	TGTGCCAGCAGTGTCGGACAGACCAATAATTCACCCCTCCACTTT